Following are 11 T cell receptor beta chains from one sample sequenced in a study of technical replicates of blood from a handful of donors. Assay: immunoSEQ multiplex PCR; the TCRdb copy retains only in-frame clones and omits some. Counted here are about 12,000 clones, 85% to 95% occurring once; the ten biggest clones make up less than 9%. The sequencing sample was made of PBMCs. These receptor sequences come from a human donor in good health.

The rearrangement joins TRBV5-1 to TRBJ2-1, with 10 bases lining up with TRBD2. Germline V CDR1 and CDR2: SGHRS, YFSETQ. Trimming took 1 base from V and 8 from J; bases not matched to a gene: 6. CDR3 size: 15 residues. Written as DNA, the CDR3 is TGCGCCAGCAGCTTGAGCGGGAGGGCCTCGGATGAGCAGTTCTTC. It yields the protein CASSLSGRASDEQFF. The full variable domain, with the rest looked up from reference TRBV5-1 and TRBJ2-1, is KAGVTQTPRYLIKTRGQQVTLSCSPISGHRSVSWYQQTPGQGLQFLFEYFSETQRNKGNFPGRFSGRQFSNSRSEMNVSTLELGDSALYLCASSLSGRASDEQFFGPGTRLTVL.

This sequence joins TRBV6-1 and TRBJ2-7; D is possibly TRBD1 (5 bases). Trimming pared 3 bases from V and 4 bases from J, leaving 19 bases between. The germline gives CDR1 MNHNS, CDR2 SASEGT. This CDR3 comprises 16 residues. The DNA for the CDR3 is TGTGCCAGCAGTGACGAGGACATGGCCATTGTATACGAGCAGTACTTC. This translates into CASSDEDMAIVYEQYF.

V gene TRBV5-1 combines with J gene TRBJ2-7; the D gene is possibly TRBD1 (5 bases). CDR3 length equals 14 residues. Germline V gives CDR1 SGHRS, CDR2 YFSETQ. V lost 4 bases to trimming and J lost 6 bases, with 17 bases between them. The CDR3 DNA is TGCGCCAGCAGCCCCCTAGGGGTTTCGGGCGAGCAGTACTTC. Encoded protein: CASSPLGVSGEQYF.

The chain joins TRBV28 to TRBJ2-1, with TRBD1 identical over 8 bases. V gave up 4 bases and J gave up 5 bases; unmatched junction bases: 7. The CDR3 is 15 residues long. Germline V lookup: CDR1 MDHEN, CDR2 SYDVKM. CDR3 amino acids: CASSSDRASNNEQFF. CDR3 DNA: TGTGCCAGCAGTTCGGACAGGGCCTCGAACAATGAGCAGTTCTTC.

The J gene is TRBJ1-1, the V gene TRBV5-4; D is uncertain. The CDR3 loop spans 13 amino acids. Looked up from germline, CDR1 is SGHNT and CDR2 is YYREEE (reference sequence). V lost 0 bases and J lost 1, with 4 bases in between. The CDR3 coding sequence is TGTGCCAGCAGCTTGGACAAGAACACTGAAGCTTTCTTT. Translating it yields CASSLDKNTEAFF.

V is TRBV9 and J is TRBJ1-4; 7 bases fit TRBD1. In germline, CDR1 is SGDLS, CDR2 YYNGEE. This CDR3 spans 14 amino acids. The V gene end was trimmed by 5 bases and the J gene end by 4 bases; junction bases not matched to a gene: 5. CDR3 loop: CASRTRDSNEKLFF. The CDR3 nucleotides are TGTGCCAGCAGAACCCGGGACAGTAATGAAAAACTGTTTTTT.

In DNA form, the CDR3 reads TGCAGCGTTCGACAGGGAGCCTACGAGCAGTACTTC. Translation: CSVRQGAYEQYF. This chain uses TRBV29-1 with TRBJ2-5, with 7 nucleotides matching TRBD1. The J call is in doubt because the DNA end fits TRBJ2-7 better. The CDR3 covers 12 residues. In germline, CDR1 is SQVTM, CDR2 ANQGSEA.

The CDR3 loop is CASSMSGGFETQYF. The CDR3, as DNA: TGTGCCAGTAGTATGTCAGGGGGCTTTGAGACCCAGTACTTC. This chain connects TRBV19 to TRBJ2-5; 8 bases agree with TRBD1. Trimming cost V 3 bases and J 5 bases; bases outside gene matches: 5. Germline V CDR1 and CDR2: LNHDA, SQIVND (reference sequence). The CDR3 spans 14 residues.

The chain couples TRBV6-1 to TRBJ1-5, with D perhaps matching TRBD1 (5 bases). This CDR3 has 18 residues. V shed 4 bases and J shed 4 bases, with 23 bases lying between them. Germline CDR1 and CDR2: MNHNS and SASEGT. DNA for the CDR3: TGTGCCAGCAGTGGAACGCGCAGGGCCTACTCTTTTAATCAGCCCCAGCATTTT. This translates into CASSGTRRAYSFNQPQHF.

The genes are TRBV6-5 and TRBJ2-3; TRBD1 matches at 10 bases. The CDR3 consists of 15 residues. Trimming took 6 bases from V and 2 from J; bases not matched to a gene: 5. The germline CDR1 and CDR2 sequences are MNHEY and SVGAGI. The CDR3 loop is CASRRQGADTDTQYF. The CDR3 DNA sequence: TGTGCCAGCAGGAGACAGGGGGCAGACACAGATACGCAGTATTTT.

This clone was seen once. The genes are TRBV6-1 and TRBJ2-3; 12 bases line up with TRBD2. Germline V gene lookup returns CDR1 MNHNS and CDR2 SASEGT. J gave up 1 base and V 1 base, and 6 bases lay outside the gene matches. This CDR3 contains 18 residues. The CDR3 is CASSEGTSGIGGTDTQYF. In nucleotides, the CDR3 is TGTGCCAGCAGTGAAGGGACTAGCGGGATAGGAGGCACAGATACGCAGTATTTT.